This T cell receptor beta chain was sequenced in a study of beta chain features in type 1 diabetes. General study points: TCRB CDR3 length was moderately but significantly reduced in all four CD4+ subsets of Type 1 diabetes patients.

The study reverse transcribed the entire isolated RNA, so it sequenced expressed TCRB transcripts. Average reads for naive, central memory and regulatory T cell samples were about 3.57 million. The assay was immunoSEQ multiplex PCR, and TCRdb's table has in-frame clones only and misses some. The sample has hundreds of thousands of clones; about 14% are singletons. Cell sorting via CD45RO/CCR7/CD25/CD127/CD95/CD27 was performed to obtain CD4+ naive, central memory, regulatory and stem cell-like memory cells. Of note for this clone: Its matching antigen is unknown.

Between the trimmed V and J ends, which lost 1 base and 4 bases, there was a span of 11 bases. The germline V gene encodes CDR1 SGHRS and CDR2 YFSETQ. The CDR3 is made up of 14 amino acids. This chain connects TRBV5-1 to TRBJ1-2, with D possibly matching TRBD1 (6 bases). Sequencing was performed on naive CD4+ T cells from blood. This TCR derives from a man aged 18 to 29 with type 1 diabetes. The CDR3 region is CASSLSRTAYGYTF. CDR3 DNA: TGCGCCAGCAGCTTGTCACGGACAGCCTATGGCTACACCTTC.